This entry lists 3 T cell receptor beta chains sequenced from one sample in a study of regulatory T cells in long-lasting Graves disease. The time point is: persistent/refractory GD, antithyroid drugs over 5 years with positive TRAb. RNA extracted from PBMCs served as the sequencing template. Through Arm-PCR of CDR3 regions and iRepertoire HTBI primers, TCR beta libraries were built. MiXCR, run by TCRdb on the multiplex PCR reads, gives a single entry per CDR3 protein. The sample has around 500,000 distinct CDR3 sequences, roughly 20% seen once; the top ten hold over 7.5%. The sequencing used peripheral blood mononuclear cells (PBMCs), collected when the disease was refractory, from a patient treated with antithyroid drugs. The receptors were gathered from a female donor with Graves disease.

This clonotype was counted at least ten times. The CDR3 DNA reads TGTGCCAGCAGTTATGGACAGGGTATTTTACTATATGGCTACACCTTC. Translated, it gives CASSYGQGILLYGYTF. V is TRBV28 and J is TRBJ1-2, with 8 bases aligning to TRBD1. Germline V gives CDR1 MDHEN, CDR2 SYDVKM. V trimming: 4 bases; J trimming: 5 bases; junction bases outside the gene matches: 12. This CDR3 is 16 amino acids long.

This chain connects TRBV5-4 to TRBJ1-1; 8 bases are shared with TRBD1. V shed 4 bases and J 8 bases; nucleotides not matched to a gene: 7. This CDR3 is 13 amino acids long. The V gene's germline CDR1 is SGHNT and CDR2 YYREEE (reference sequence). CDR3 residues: CASSRLTGGEAFF. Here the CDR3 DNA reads TGTGCCAGCAGCCGACTCACAGGGGGAGAAGCTTTCTTT.

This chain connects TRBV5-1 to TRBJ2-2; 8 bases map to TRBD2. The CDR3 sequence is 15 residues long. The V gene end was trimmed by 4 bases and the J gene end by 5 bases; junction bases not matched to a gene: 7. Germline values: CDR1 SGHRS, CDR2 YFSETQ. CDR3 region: CASSVSGVGTGELFF. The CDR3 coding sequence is TGCGCCAGCAGCGTTAGCGGGGTTGGAACCGGGGAGCTGTTTTTT.